The sample holds a few counts of the clone carrying this TCR beta chain. The CDR3 is made up of 15 amino acids. V gave up 6 bases and J gave up 5 bases, with 20 bases separating them. Germline V CDR1 and CDR2: MNHEY, SVGEGT. The CDR3 regions of TCR beta were amplified from RNA transcripts. TCR CDR3 underwent first-round RT-PCR with the HTBI primer set. Using its own MiXCR run on the multiplex PCR reads, TCRdb lists one record per CDR3 protein. The sample yields 380,000 or so distinct CDR3 sequences, approximately 13% seen once. The data originate from a study of T cells in Graves' hyperthyroidism and ophthalmopathy. Diagnoses were made from clinical symptoms, serum measures (thyroxine and TRAb), thyroid ultrasound and orbital computed tomography.

The TCR comes from a woman in her twenties or thirties with Graves' hyperthyroidism. The rearrangement links TRBV6-2 or TRBV6-3 to TRBJ2-7, with a weak D call TRBD2 (6 bases). Input material: blood. The CDR3 DNA sequence: TGTGCCAGCAGGGTTTCGGGACTTTCGTCCCACGAGCAGTACTTC. Its protein product is CASRVSGLSSHEQYF.